The present T cell receptor beta chain was sequenced within a study of T cell responses to AZD1222 COVID-19 vaccine (dated by TCRdb to the early 2020s). Broadly, across the study: A total of 233 trial participants underwent TCR sequencing, of whom roughly 210 received two doses of AZD1222 and some 26 received two doses of the MenACWY control vaccine. Trial participants were enrolled by age into subgroups of 18-55, 56-69 and 70-plus years, and 148, 28 and 57 TCR-sequenced participants, respectively, were included in these subgroups.

V lost 10 bases and J lost 0 bases; the stretch between them is 10 bases long. The CDR3 numbers 13 residues from cysteine through phenylalanine. Here the CDR3 DNA is all that survives: 39 bases in frame from base 1. The germline V gene specifies MDHEN as CDR1 and SYDVKM as CDR2. What the work shows at the level of the full study, not this receptor alone: The vaccine-associated CD4 TCRs covered the entire spike protein, and the dominant responses fell in regions 160-218 and 743-854. Only 5 to 7 AZD1222 recipients were SARS-CoV-2 seropositive at baseline, limiting conclusions about previously exposed vaccinees. Most participants were white British and females outnumbered males, and the authors suggested that clonal diversity may have been underestimated. Epitopes outside the regions mutated in the B.1.351 and B.1.1.7 variants were reportedly recognized by nearly half of the unique spike-specific TCRs. After two AZD1222 doses, spike-specific TCR breadth and depth were significantly higher than at day 0 and than in MenACWY recipients. Because no samples from the day 14 peak response were available, repertoires could be characterized only after the peak T cell response. In the small 56-69-year group, the increase in depth fell short of significance, most likely because of low power.

Concerning this clone: Its recognized antigen is unknown. Per-base qualities were not stored, and no clone one base away is much larger.

Reading the label with the study, this specimen's time point is: about 28 days (+/-7) after the second vaccine dose. AZD1222 recipients with second doses at about 4 weeks or about 12 weeks were pooled, because spike-specific TCR depth and breadth did not differ between schedules. Samples from vaccinated people were obtained from the UK trials COV001 and COV002, which included a single-blind randomized controlled phase 2/3 trial of AZD1222 (ChAdOx1 nCoV-19) in healthy adults. For TCRbeta chain sequencing, PBMC samples were collected from trial participants at day 0 and at day 28 after the second dose. The CDR3 regions of human TCRbeta chains were analyzed by immunosequencing. The paper's processing steps were these. TCRs in the repertoires were compared against a reference library of SARS-CoV-2-specific TCRs that had been generated with the MIRA antigen-specificity platform. Breadth was defined as the fraction of unique TCRs that were SARS-CoV-2-associated. Depth was defined as the fraction of total T cells that were SARS-CoV-2-associated. Using the MIRA data, every spike-specific TCR was mapped to the spike region that the TCR reacted to and assigned to either a CD4 or a CD8 class. Log10-transformed breadth and depth values were compared by one-way ANOVA with Sidak's multiple comparisons tests. TCRdb's version of the immuneACCESS table is confined to in-frame rearrangements and falls short of the full clone set. An unresolved V gene accounts for under half of the shortfall where checked; the remainder is of unknown origin. That table gives V, J and clone size, and the DNA gave D and trimming. The sample table contains roughly 60,000 clones; only one count was recorded for about 80% of them. The ten top clones hold roughly 4% of the sample.

The chain employs TRBV28 and TRBJ1-3; a confident D gene designation cannot be given. The material sequenced was peripheral blood, taken 28 days after the second AZD1222 dose. The TCR was taken from an adult who received the AZD1222 COVID-19 vaccine. The sequenced DNA: TGTGCCATTTCCCGGAGCTCTGGAAACACCATATATTTT. This codes for CAISRSSGNTIYF.